This TCR beta chain came from a study of blood T cell repertoires in COVID-19. For the study at large: Donors in the United States, Italy and Spain gave samples during acute or convalescent COVID-19. In each case, the material was cDNA or gDNA derived from T cells, B-cell-depleted T cells, or PBMCs.

Enrolled during active infection, Seattle patients were then followed longitudinally. Original analysis: Estimation of nucleated cell counts was performed using reference gene primer amplification. Only in-frame clones appear in the TCRdb table, and some are missing; sequencing was by immunoSEQ multiplex PCR. The D gene and trimming were derived from the DNA, and the V and J assignments and clone size from that table. The sample holds roughly 240,000 clones, over 75% seen once. CDR1 and CDR2 (germline): SGHTA, FQGTGA. This CDR3 is 16 amino acids long. J was trimmed by 5 bases and V by 4 bases; bases with no gene match: 12.

The rearrangement joins TRBV7-3 to TRBJ2-3; TRBD2 matches 7 bases. The source material was peripheral blood. The receptor comes from a man aged 45-60 years with COVID-19, enrolled during active disease. CDR3 coding DNA: TGTGCCAGCAGCTCCACTCGGGGAGGGGCAATAGATACGCAGTATTTT. This gives the protein CASSSTRGGAIDTQYF.